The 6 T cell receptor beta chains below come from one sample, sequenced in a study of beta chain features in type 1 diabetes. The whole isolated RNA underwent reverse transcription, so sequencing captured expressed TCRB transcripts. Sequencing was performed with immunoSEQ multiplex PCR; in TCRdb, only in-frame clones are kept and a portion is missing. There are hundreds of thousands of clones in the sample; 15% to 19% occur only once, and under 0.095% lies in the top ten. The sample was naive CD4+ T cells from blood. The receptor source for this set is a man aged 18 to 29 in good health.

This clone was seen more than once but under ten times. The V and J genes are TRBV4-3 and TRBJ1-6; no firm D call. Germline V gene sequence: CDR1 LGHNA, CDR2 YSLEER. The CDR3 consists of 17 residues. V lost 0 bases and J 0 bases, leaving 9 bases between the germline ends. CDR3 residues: CASSQDRLSSYNSPLHF. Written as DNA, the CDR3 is TGCGCCAGCAGCCAAGACAGGCTTAGCTCCTATAATTCACCCCTCCACTTT.

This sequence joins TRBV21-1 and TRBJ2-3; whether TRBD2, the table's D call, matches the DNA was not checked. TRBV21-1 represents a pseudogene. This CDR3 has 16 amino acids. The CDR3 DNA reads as TGTGCCAGCAGCAAAGCAGTGCGGGGGAGCACAGATACGCAGTATTTT. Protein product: CASSKAVRGSTDTQYF.

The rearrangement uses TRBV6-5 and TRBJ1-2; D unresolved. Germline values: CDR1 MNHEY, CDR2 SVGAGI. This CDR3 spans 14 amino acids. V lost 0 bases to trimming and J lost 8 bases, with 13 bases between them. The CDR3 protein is CASSYSIPPLGYTF. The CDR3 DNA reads TGTGCCAGCAGTTACTCGATCCCTCCTCTCGGCTACACCTTC.

This chain's CDR3 is CASSQGDGDTQYF. The CDR3 region has the DNA TGCGCCAGCAGCCAAGGGGACGGAGATACGCAGTATTTT. The chain employs TRBV4-3 and TRBJ2-3; D tentatively reads TRBD1 or TRBD2 (5 bases each). Germline values: CDR1 LGHNA, CDR2 YSLEER. The ends were cut back, 1 base at V and 5 bases at J, with 7 bases in the middle. CDR3 length equals 13 residues.

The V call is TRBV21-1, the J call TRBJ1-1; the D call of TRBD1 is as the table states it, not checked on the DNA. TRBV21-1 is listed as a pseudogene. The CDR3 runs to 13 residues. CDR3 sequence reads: CASSKDCSTEAFF. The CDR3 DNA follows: TGTGCCAGCAGCAAAGATTGCAGCACTGAAGCTTTCTTT.

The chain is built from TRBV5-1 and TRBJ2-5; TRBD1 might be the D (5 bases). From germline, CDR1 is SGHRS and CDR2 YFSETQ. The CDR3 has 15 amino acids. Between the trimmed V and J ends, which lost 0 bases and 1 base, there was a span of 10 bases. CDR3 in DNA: TGCGCCAGCAGCTTGGCCTGGGGCAGCCAAGAGACCCAGTACTTC. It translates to CASSLAWGSQETQYF.